This paragraph covers one T cell receptor (beta chain) sequence. Its antigen specificity is not known. Per-nucleotide qualities are absent, and no much larger clonotype sits a single base away. TCR CDR3 regions were amplified from genomic DNA by multiplex PCR using the deep immunoSEQ assay. Genomic DNA extracted from each cell subset was distributed evenly over all wells of several immunoSEQ 96-well plates, and each plate served as one replicate. For sorted subsets, approximately 210 ng of genomic DNA, equivalent to roughly 30,000 T cell genomes, went into each replicate PCR. Purified libraries were measured with a Qubit 3.0 fluorometer, size-checked on a Bioanalyzer 2100, and measured again with the KAPA Library Quantification kit. A separate single-read 150-cycle Illumina NextSeq 550 flow cell was used to sequence each immunoSEQ 96-well plate. The authors processed their data as follows. Because only junctional sequences without quality scores were contained in the immunoSEQ output, filtering matching that applied to full-length reads could not be performed. To assign V/J genes and CDR3, sequences were annotated using PyIR, a Python wrapper for IgBLAST v1.9, with IMGT germline references. Reads with weak V/J assignments (E-value above 1e-6), missing CDR3, stop codons, out-of-frame junctions, or ambiguous translated residues were removed. V3J clonotypes were defined as sequences sharing an identical inferred V gene, J gene, and CDR3 amino acid sequence. Percentage overlap between repertoires was calculated by dividing the number of shared unique clonotypes by the size of the smaller repertoire. Richness of each repertoire was evaluated using RTK rarefaction, the Chao1 estimator, and Recon v2.1 estimates of unobserved clonotypes. OLGA was used to compute generation probabilities for all TCRbeta clonotypes that the gDNA method yielded from four donors. Held by TCRdb, this immuneACCESS table contains in-frame sequences only and omits some clones. Under half of the omission traces to an unresolved V gene where checked; the cause of the rest is unknown. That table gives V, J and clone size, and the DNA gave D and trimming. This sample is represented by roughly 2.1 million clones; about 93% of them were singletons. The ten largest make up more than 1.5% of the sample.

These data are taken from a study of shared clonotypes between healthy human individuals (dated by TCRdb to about 2020). For the wider study: The cohort comprised two women and a few men aged 18 to 49 years. For each donor, CD4 naive and CD4 memory were each run on three plates, CD8 naive on two plates, and CD8 memory on one plate. To increase sequencing depth and limit assay-specific biases, different laboratories used diverse techniques to prepare libraries and sequence TCR repertoires. Each donor's leukapheresis produced roughly between about 0.8 and 10 billion PBMCs. Blood TCR repertoires of five healthy adults were deeply sequenced to estimate repertoire size and the extent of clonotype sharing between individuals.

CDR1 and CDR2 are read off the germline V gene (reference sequence) as MNHEY and SMNVEV. Between the V and J ends, shortened by 6 bases and 4 bases respectively, the junction contains 18 bases. The CDR3 goes from the cysteine to the phenylalanine over 15 residues. Only CDR3 DNA is held: 45 bases, read in frame from base 1. Findings and caveats that apply to the study as a whole: Sampling was restricted to blood, and TCR repertoires in tissue are likely to differ from TCR repertoires in blood. Based on pairwise subsampling, the degree of clonotype sharing among donors was expected to be affected by sequencing depth. Compared with non-shared clonotypes, the clonotypes found in all four sorted-subset donors had higher generation probabilities. Larger estimated clonotype richness was generally found for naive subsets than for memory subsets. Because the study included only a small number of donors, the genetic and exposure-history diversity represented was limited. Rarefaction of sorted-subset datasets indicated incomplete sequencing despite the large sequencing depth. Roughly 5.2% of naive CD4, 3.5% of naive CD8, approximately 2.2% of memory CD4, and approximately 0.4% of memory CD8 clonotypes were shared across several donors.

CD8 naive samples were CD45RO-negative cells positively selected for CCR7, giving a CD45RA+CCR7+ population that excluded TemRA cells. Donors were healthy HIV-negative adults with no recently reported acute infections or vaccinations. Only Caucasian adults living in Nashville, Tennessee, USA were represented among the donors. Blood was obtained by leukapheresis, after which PBMCs were separated by Ficoll-Histopaque density gradient centrifugation and cryopreserved in liquid nitrogen vapor phase. Purity and quantity of every magnetically sorted T cell population were checked by analytical flow cytometry. Genomic DNA was isolated from every sorted fraction and measured by UV absorbance on a Nanodrop 2000c.

Input material: naive CD8+ T cells from PBMCs. The cell subset or site label here, explained by the study, means: CD45RA+CCR7+. The chain links TRBV27 with TRBJ1-2; the D gene is perhaps TRBD1, on 5 matching bases. This sequence was found in a man aged 18 to 30 in good health. Some clones in this sample may be carry-over from other donors' samples. The encoded CDR3 is CASSPGPRSTYGYTF. Here is the DNA: TGTGCCAGCAGCCCGGGACCGCGTTCTACCTATGGCTACACCTTC.